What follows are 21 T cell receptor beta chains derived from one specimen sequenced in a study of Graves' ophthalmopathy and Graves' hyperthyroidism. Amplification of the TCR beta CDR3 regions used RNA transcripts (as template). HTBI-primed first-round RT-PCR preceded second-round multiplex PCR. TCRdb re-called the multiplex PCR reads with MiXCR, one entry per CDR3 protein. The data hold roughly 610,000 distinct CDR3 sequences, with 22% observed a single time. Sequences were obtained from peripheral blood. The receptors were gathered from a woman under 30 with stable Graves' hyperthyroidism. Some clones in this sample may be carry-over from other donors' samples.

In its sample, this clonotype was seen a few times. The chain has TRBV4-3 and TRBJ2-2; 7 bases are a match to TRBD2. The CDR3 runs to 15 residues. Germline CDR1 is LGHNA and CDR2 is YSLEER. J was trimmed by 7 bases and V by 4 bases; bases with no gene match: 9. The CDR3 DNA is TGCGCCAGCAGCCTTGAGCCCGGCGGGGGCGGGGAGCTGTTTTTT. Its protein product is CASSLEPGGGGELFF.

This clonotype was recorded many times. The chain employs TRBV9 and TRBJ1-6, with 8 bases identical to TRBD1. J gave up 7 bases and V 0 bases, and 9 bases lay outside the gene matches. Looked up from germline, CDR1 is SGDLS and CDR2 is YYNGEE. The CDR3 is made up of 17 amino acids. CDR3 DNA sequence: TGTGCCAGCAGCGTAGCGGTCTCAGGGGGCGTCAATTCACCCCTCCACTTT. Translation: CASSVAVSGGVNSPLHF.

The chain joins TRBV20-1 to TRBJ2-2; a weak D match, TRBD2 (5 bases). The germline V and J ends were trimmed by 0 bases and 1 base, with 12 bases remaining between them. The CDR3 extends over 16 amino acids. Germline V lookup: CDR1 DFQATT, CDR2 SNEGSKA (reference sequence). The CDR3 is CSARDQLGENTGELFF. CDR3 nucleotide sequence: TGCAGTGCTAGAGATCAACTCGGGGAGAACACCGGGGAGCTGTTTTTT.

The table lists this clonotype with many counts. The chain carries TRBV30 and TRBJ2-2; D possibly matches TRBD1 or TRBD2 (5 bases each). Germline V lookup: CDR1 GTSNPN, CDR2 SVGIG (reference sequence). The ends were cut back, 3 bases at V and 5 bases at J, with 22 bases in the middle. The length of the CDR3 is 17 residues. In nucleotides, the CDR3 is TGTGCCTGGAGGCCGTCGAGGGGACGAGGATGGACCGGGGAGCTGTTTTTT. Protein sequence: CAWRPSRGRGWTGELFF.

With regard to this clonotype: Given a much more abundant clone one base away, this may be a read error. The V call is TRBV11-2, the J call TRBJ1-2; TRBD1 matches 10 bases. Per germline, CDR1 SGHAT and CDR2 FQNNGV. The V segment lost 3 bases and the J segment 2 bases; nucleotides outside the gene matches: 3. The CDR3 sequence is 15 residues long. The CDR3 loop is CASSFEGQGNYGYTF. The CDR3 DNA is TGTGCCAGCAGCTTCGAGGGACAGGGGAACTATGGCTACACCTTC.

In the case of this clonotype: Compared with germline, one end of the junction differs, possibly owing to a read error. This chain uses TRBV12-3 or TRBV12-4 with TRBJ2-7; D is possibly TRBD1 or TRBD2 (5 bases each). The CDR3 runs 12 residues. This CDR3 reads CASSLGGIAEHF. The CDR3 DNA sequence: TGTGCCAGCAGTTTAGGGGGGATCGCGGAGCACTTC.

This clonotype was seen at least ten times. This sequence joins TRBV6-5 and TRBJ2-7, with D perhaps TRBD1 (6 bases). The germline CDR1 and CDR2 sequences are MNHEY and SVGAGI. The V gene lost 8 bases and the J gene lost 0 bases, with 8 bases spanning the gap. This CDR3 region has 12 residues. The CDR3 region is CASEGVSYEQYF. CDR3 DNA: TGTGCCAGCGAGGGGGTCTCCTACGAGCAGTACTTC.

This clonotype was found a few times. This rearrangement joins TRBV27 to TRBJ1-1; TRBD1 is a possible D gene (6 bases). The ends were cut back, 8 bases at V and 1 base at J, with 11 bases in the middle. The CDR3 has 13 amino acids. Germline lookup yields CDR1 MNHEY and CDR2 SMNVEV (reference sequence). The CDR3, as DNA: TGTGCCAGCCTCGGACAGACGAACACTGAAGCTTTCTTT. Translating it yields CASLGQTNTEAFF.

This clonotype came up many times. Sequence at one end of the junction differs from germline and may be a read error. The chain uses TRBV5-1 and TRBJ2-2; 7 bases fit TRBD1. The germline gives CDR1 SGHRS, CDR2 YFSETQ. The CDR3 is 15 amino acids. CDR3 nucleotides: TGTGCCAGCAGCTTGGGGACAGCGAACACCGGGGAGCTGTTTTTT. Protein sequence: CASSLGTANTGELFF.

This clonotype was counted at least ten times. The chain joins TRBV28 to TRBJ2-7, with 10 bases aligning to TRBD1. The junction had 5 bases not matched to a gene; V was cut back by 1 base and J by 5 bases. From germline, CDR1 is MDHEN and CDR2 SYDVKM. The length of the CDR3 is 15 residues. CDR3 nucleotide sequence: TGTGCCAGCAGTTTATTGGGACAGGGGAGGAACGAGCAGTACTTC. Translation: CASSLLGQGRNEQYF. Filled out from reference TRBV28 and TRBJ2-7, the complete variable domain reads DVKVTQSSRYLVKRTGEKVFLECVQDMDHENMFWYRQDPGLGLRLIYFSYDVKMKEKGDIPEGYSVSREKKERFSLILESASTNQTSMYLCASSLLGQGRNEQYFGPGTRLTVT.

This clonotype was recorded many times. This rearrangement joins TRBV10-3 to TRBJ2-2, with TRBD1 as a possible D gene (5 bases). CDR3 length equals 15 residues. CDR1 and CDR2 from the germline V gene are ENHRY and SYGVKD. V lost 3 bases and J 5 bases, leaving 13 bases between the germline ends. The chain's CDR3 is CAISEVGRDTGELFF. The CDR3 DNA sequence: TGTGCCATCAGTGAAGTCGGCAGGGATACCGGGGAGCTGTTTTTT.

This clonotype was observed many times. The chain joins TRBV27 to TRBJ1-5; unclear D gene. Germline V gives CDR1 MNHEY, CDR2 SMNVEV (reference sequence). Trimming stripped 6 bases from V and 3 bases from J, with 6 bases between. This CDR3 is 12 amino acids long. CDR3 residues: CASSKINQPQHF. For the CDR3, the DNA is TGTGCCAGCAGCAAGATCAATCAGCCCCAGCATTTT.

In DNA form, the CDR3 reads TGTGCCAGCAGCTTAAACCGGGCCTCTGGAAACACCATATATTTT. It specifies CASSLNRASGNTIYF. J is TRBJ1-3 and V is TRBV7-2; D gene uncertain. CDR1 SGHTA and CDR2 FQGNSA come from the germline V gene. The CDR3 consists of 15 residues. V lost 2 bases and J 0 bases, leaving 8 bases between the germline ends.

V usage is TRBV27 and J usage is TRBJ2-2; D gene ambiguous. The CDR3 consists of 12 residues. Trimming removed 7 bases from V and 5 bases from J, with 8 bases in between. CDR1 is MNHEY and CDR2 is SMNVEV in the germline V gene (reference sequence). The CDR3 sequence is CASTSPTGELFF. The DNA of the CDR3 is TGTGCCAGCACCTCCCCTACCGGGGAGCTGTTTTTT.

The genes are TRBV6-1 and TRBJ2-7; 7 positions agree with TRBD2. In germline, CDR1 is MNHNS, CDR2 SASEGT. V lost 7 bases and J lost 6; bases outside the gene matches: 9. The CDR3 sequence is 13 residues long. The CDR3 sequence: CASKVGAGFEQYF. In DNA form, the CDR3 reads TGTGCCAGCAAGGTAGGAGCGGGGTTCGAGCAGTACTTC.

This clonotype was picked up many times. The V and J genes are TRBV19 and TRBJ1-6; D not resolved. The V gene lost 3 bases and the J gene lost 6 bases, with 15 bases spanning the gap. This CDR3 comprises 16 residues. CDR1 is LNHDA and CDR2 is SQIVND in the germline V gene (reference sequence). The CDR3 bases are TGTGCCAGTAGTATTGCTTGGGAGCTGACTAATTCACCCCTCCACTTT. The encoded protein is CASSIAWELTNSPLHF.

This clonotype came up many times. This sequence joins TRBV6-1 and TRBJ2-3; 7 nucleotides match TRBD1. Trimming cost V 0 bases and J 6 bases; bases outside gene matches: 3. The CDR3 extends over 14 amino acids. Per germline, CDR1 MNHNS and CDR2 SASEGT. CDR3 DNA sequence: TGTGCCAGCAGTGAAGCAGGGGGCGCGGATACGCAGTATTTT. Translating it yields CASSEAGGADTQYF.

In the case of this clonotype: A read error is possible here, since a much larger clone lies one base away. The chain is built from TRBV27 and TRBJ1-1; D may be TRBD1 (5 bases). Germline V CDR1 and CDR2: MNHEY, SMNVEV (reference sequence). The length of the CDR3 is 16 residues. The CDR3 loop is CASSLLGLSRFAEACF. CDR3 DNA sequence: TGTGCCAGCAGTTTATTGGGGCTCTCAAGGTTCGCTGAAGCTTGCTTT.

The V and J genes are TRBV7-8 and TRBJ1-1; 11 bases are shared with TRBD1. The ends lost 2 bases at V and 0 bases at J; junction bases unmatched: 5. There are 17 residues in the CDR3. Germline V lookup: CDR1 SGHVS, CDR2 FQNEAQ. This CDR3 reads CASSLRGTGGMNTEAFF. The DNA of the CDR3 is TGTGCCAGCAGCTTACGAGGGACAGGGGGGATGAACACTGAAGCTTTCTTT.

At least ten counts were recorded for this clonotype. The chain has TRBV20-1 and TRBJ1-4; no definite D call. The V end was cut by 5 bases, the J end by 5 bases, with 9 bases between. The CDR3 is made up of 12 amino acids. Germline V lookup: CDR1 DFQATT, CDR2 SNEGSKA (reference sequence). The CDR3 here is CSAGWANEKLFF. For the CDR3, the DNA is TGCAGTGCTGGATGGGCAAATGAAAAACTGTTTTTT.

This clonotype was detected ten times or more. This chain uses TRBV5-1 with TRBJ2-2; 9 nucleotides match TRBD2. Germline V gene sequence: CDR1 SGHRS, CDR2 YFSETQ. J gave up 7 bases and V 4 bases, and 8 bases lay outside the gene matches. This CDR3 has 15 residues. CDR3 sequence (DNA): TGCGCCAGCAGCCAAGTAGCGGGAGCCGACGGGGAGCTGTTTTTT. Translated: CASSQVAGADGELFF.